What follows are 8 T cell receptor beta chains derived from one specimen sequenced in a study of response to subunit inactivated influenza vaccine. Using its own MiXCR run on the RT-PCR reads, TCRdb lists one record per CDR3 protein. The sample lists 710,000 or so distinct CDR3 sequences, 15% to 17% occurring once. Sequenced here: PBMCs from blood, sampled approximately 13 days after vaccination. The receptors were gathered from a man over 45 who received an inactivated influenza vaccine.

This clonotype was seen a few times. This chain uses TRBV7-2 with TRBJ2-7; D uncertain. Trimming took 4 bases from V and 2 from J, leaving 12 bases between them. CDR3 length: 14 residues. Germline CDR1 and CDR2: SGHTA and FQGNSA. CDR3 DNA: TGTGCCAGCAGCTCCCGGACCCAAACCTACGAGCAGTACTTC. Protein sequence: CASSSRTQTYEQYF.

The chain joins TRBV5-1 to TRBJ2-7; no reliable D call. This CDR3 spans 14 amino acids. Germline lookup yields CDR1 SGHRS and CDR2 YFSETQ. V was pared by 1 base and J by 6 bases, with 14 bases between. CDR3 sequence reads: CASSLSRASLEQYF. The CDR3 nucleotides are TGCGCCAGCAGCTTGTCGCGTGCTTCTCTCGAGCAGTACTTC.

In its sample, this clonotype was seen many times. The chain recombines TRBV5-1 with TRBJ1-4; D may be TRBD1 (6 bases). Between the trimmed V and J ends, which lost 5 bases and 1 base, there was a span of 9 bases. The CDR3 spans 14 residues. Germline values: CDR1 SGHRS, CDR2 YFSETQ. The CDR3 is CASRKGGTNEKLFF. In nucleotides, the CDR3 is TGCGCCAGCAGAAAGGGGGGAACTAATGAAAAACTGTTTTTT.

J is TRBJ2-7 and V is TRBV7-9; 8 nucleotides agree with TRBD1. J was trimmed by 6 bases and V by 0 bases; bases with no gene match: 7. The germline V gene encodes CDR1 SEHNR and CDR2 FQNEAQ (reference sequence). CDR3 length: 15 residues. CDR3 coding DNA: TGTGCCAGCAGCTTAGCGGGCAGGGGGCAGGTCGAGCAGTACTTC. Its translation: CASSLAGRGQVEQYF.

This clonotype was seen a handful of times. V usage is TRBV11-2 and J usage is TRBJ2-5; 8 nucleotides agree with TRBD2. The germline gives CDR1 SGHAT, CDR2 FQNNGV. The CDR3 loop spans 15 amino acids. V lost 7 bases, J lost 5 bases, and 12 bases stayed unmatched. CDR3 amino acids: CASTGGRGVRETQYF. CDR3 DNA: TGTGCCAGCACCGGGGGGCGGGGGGTTCGGGAGACCCAGTACTTC.

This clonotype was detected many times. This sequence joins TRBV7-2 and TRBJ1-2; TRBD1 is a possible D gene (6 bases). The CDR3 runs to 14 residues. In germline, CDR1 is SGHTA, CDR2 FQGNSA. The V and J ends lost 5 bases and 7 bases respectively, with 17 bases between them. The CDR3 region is CASSPRDTAFGYTF. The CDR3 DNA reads TGTGCCAGCAGCCCCCGGGACACCGCTTTTGGCTACACCTTC.

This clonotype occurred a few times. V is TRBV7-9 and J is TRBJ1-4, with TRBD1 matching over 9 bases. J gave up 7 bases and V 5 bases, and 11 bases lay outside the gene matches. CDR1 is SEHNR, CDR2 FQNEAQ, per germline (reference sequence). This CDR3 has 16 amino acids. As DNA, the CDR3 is TGTGCCAGCAGCCTAGGAGGGACAGGGTATGGTGAAAAACTGTTTTTT. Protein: CASSLGGTGYGEKLFF.

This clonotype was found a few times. The chain's CDR3 is CATSRGKTGSTDTQYF. In DNA form, the CDR3 reads TGTGCCACCAGCAGAGGGAAGACAGGGAGTACAGATACGCAGTATTTT. V is TRBV15 and J is TRBJ2-3; the match to TRBD1 covers 7 bases. From germline, CDR1 is LNHNV and CDR2 YYDKDF (reference sequence). The V segment lost 1 base and the J segment 3 bases; nucleotides outside the gene matches: 7. CDR3 length: 16 residues.